This TCR beta chain was sequenced for a study of cytomegalovirus exposure and HLA in healthy donors. The study, taken as a whole, reports: Accurate HLA-A and HLA-B prediction from TCR beta sequences was reported for most subjects.

The PCR was carried out with 60 Vbeta primers and 13 Jbeta primers. Sequencing used immunoSEQ multiplex PCR; TCRdb keeps in-frame clones, though not all of them. The top ten clones hold about 10% of a sample with about 97,000 clones, 60% to 75% of them seen once. The CDR3 totals 17 residues. CDR1 LNHNV and CDR2 YYDKDF come from the germline V gene (reference sequence). The ends lost 0 bases at V and 6 bases at J; junction bases unmatched: 8. Of note for this clone: Its antigen is as yet unknown.

V is TRBV15 and J is TRBJ1-6; TRBD1 matches at 7 bases. Source material: PBMCs. The receptor comes from a man between 45 and 60 years old in good health and CMV-seronegative. The CDR3 sequence is CATSRDRLGDSNSPLHF. The CDR3 DNA reads TGTGCCACCAGCAGAGATCGGCTGGGGGACAGTAATTCACCCCTCCACTTT. The entire variable domain, with the rest obtained from reference TRBV15 and TRBJ1-6, is as follows: DAMVIQNPRYQVTQFGKPVTLSCSQTLNHNVMYWYQQKSSQAPKLLFHYYDKDFNNEADTPDNFQSRRPNTSFCFLDIRSPGLGDTAMYLCATSRDRLGDSNSPLHFGNGTRLTVT.